One sample yielded the 23 T cell receptor beta chains listed below, sequenced in a study of cytomegalovirus exposure and HLA in healthy donors (dated by TCRdb to the late 2010s). Receptors were amplified or captured by the immunoSEQ multiplex PCR assay. In its TCRdb copy, this immuneACCESS table keeps in-frame sequences only and misses some clones. Where compared with another copy, unresolved V genes explain less than half of these, and the others have no known cause. Here the sample has tens of thousands of clones; 93% occur a single time. The ten largest clonotypes hold about 3.8% of the sample. Sequencing was carried out using PBMCs. Source of these receptors: a woman between 25 and 40 years old in good health and CMV-seronegative.

The chain links TRBV5-6 to TRBJ1-1; possibly TRBD1 for D (5 bases). Germline CDR1 is SGHDT and CDR2 is YYEEEE. The CDR3 contains 12 residues. V lost 1 base and J lost 8, with 9 bases in between. The CDR3 spells CASSLFGAEAFF. Here the CDR3 DNA reads TGTGCCAGCAGCTTGTTTGGGGCCGAAGCTTTCTTT.

The genes are TRBV5-4 and TRBJ2-7; the D gene is possibly TRBD2 (7 bases). The V end was cut by 0 bases, the J end by 7 bases, with 14 bases between. Germline V CDR1 and CDR2: SGHNT, YYREEE (reference sequence). The CDR3 extends over 14 amino acids. CDR3 DNA: TGTGCCAGCAGCTTGGATATCGGGGGGCGAGAGCAGTACTTC. This sequence encodes CASSLDIGGREQYF.

This clone was seen just once. The CDR3 DNA is TGTGCCAGTACAGGGTCGGGCACTGAAGCTTTCTTT. Encoded protein: CASTGSGTEAFF. The gene calls are TRBV19 and TRBJ1-1; D possibly corresponds to TRBD1 (5 bases). V was pared by 7 bases and J by 4 bases, with 10 bases between. Germline V gives CDR1 LNHDA, CDR2 SQIVND (reference sequence). The CDR3 is 12 residues long. The entire variable domain, with the rest obtained from reference TRBV19 and TRBJ1-1, is as follows: DGGITQSPKYLFRKEGQNVTLSCEQNLNHDAMYWYRQDPGQGLRLIYYSQIVNDFQKGDIAEGYSVSREKKESFPLTVTSAQKNPTAFYLCASTGSGTEAFFGQGTRLTVV.

The chain has TRBV9 and TRBJ2-1; D uncertain. V was shortened by 6 bases and J by 1 base, with 20 bases between the two germline ends. Germline lookup yields CDR1 SGDLS and CDR2 YYNGEE. The CDR3 sequence is 17 residues long. CDR3 nucleotide sequence: TGTGCCAGCAATGCTAACACGTGGGCCGTATCCTACAATGAGCAGTTCTTC. Its translation is CASNANTWAVSYNEQFF.

This chain joins TRBV5-6 and TRBJ2-5; TRBD2 is a possible D gene (6 bases). Trimming took 5 bases from V and 5 from J, leaving 22 bases between them. Germline loops: CDR1 SGHDT, CDR2 YYEEEE. The CDR3 is made up of 16 amino acids. CDR3 in DNA: TGTGCCAGCAGGGGGCTGGGTGGGGACTGGCGCGAGACCCAGTACTTC. This encodes CASRGLGGDWRETQYF.

The CDR3 nucleotides are TGTGCCAGCAGTCCACTAGCGGGAGGGGTTTTGGTATCAGGCAATGAGCAGTTCTTC. Protein sequence: CASSPLAGGVLVSGNEQFF. V gene TRBV27 combines with J gene TRBJ2-1; 13 bases are shared with TRBD2. J gave up 6 bases and V 5 bases, and 16 bases lay outside the gene matches. CDR1 MNHEY and CDR2 SMNVEV come from the germline V gene (reference sequence). The CDR3 has 19 residues.

V usage is TRBV4-3 and J usage is TRBJ1-6; D ambiguous. CDR1 is LGHNA and CDR2 is YSLEER in the germline V gene. Between the trimmed V and J ends, which lost 0 bases and 0 bases, there was a span of 12 bases. The length of the CDR3 is 18 residues. Here the CDR3 DNA reads TGCGCCAGCAGCCAAGAATTAGATGACACCTCCTATAATTCACCCCTCCACTTT. This translates into CASSQELDDTSYNSPLHF.

This chain uses TRBV19 with TRBJ1-2, with D unclear. The ends were cut back, 8 bases at V and 8 bases at J, with 18 bases in the middle. CDR3 length equals 13 residues. The germline V gene encodes CDR1 LNHDA and CDR2 SQIVND (reference sequence). The DNA for the CDR3 is TGTGCCAGTTCAAGGGAGGAGGGCTACGGCTACACCTTC. Its translation is CASSREEGYGYTF.

The rearrangement joins TRBV18 to TRBJ1-5, with no clear D. The CDR3 contains 14 residues. Deletions cut 2 bases from V and 2 bases from J, with 7 bases between. Germline CDR1 reads KGHSH; CDR2 reads LQKENI. The CDR3: CASSPVRGNQPQHF. For the CDR3, the DNA is TGTGCCAGCTCACCAGTACGGGGCAATCAGCCCCAGCATTTT.

V usage is TRBV6-5 and J usage is TRBJ2-7, with a weak D call TRBD1 (5 bases). V was pared by 2 bases and J by 1 base, with 12 bases between. Germline V gives CDR1 MNHEY, CDR2 SVGAGI. The CDR3 spans 15 residues. The CDR3, as DNA: TGTGCCAGCAGTTACGATCGGACACTATCCTACGAGCAGTACTTC. This codes for CASSYDRTLSYEQYF.

V is TRBV27 and J is TRBJ1-4; D possibly corresponds to TRBD1 (6 bases). Germline lookup yields CDR1 MNHEY and CDR2 SMNVEV (reference sequence). This CDR3 is built from 15 residues. The V gene lost 5 bases and the J gene lost 5 bases, with 15 bases spanning the gap. CDR3 protein: CASSPRGGLNEKLFF. CDR3 DNA: TGTGCCAGCAGTCCTCGGGGGGGCTTGAATGAAAAACTGTTTTTT. Drawing the rest from reference TRBV27 and TRBJ1-4, the complete variable domain is EAQVTQNPRYLITVTGKKLTVTCSQNMNHEYMSWYRQDPGLGLRQIYYSMNVEVTDKGDVPEGYKVSRKEKRNFPLILESPSPNQTSLYFCASSPRGGLNEKLFFGSGTQLSVL.

The chain links TRBV5-1 to TRBJ1-4; D is uncertain. This CDR3 comprises 14 residues. The V gene lost 1 base and the J gene lost 8 bases, with 12 bases spanning the gap. From germline, CDR1 is SGHRS and CDR2 YFSETQ. The CDR3 coding sequence is TGCGCCAGCAGCTTGAACACCCTCAGGGAAAAACTGTTTTTT. It is translated as CASSLNTLREKLFF.

The J gene is TRBJ1-3, the V gene TRBV5-1, with 7 nucleotides matching TRBD1. The germline CDR1 and CDR2 sequences are SGHRS and YFSETQ. V gave up 2 bases and J gave up 3 bases; unmatched junction bases: 8. There are 16 residues in the CDR3. For the CDR3, the DNA is TGCGCCAGCAGCTTCGCCGGGACAGCCTATGGAAACACCATATATTTT. Translation gives CASSFAGTAYGNTIYF.

The V gene is TRBV18, the J gene TRBJ2-3; D call uncertain. CDR1 and CDR2 (germline): KGHSH, LQKENI. The CDR3 sequence is 15 residues long. V was cut by 1 base and J by 1 base, with 9 bases left in between. The CDR3 DNA follows: TGTGCCAGCTCACCACTAAAGCCCGGCACAGATACGCAGTATTTT. It specifies CASSPLKPGTDTQYF.

J is TRBJ1-2 and V is TRBV18, with TRBD1 as a possible D gene (6 bases). This CDR3 spans 15 amino acids. V was shortened by 2 bases and J by 7 bases, with 17 bases between the two germline ends. Germline assignment: CDR1 KGHSH and CDR2 LQKENI. The CDR3 loop reads CASSPVTPGVVGYTF. The DNA for the CDR3 is TGTGCCAGCTCACCAGTGACTCCAGGGGTTGTTGGCTACACCTTC.

This clone is a singleton in its sample. The rearrangement uses TRBV19 and TRBJ2-2; 14 bases line up with TRBD2. With 3 bases clipped from V and 4 bases from J, the junction kept 7 bases outside the gene matches. The V gene's germline CDR1 is LNHDA and CDR2 SQIVND (reference sequence). The CDR3 runs 18 residues. The CDR3 here is CASSMTSGRAGGTGELFF. CDR3 DNA: TGTGCCAGTAGTATGACTAGCGGGAGGGCCGGAGGCACCGGGGAGCTGTTTTTT.

V gene TRBV7-8 combines with J gene TRBJ2-1; the match to TRBD2 covers 9 bases. CDR3 length equals 19 residues. Per the germline V gene, CDR1 is SGHVS and CDR2 is FQNEAQ. Losses at the gene ends were 0 bases for V and 4 bases for J; bases not matched to a gene: 13. CDR3 loop: CASSLAAGVSGSLYNEQFF. CDR3 nucleotides: TGTGCCAGCAGCTTAGCGGCGGGGGTTAGCGGGAGCCTTTACAATGAGCAGTTCTTC.

The CDR3 nucleotides are TGTGCCAGCAGCTCCCGGACGATGAGGGGGCAGCCCCAGCATTTT. Protein product: CASSSRTMRGQPQHF. The chain combines TRBV7-8 with TRBJ1-5; D possibly corresponds to TRBD1 (6 bases). Looked up from germline, CDR1 is SGHVS and CDR2 is FQNEAQ. V shed 4 bases and J shed 7 bases, with 17 bases lying between them. The CDR3 length is 15 residues.

The genes are TRBV7-8 and TRBJ1-6, with 8 bases that match TRBD1. J lost 0 bases, V lost 2 bases, and 6 bases had no gene match. Germline CDR1 is SGHVS and CDR2 is FQNEAQ. The length of the CDR3 is 18 residues. The CDR3 is CASSLNRGISSYNSPLHF. The CDR3, as DNA: TGTGCCAGCAGCTTAAACAGGGGGATAAGCTCCTATAATTCACCCCTCCACTTT.

The J gene is TRBJ1-1, the V gene TRBV30; the match to TRBD1 covers 7 bases. Trimming cost V 6 bases and J 3 bases; bases outside gene matches: 7. In germline, CDR1 is GTSNPN, CDR2 SVGIG (reference sequence). This CDR3 spans 13 amino acids. The CDR3 DNA reads TGTGCCTGTTCCAGGGGGATGGACACTGAAGCTTTCTTT. Protein sequence: CACSRGMDTEAFF.

The rearrangement links TRBV7-9 to TRBJ2-7, with 7 bases identical to TRBD1. V was pared by 0 bases and J by 2 bases, with 7 bases of the junction left unmatched. Germline V lookup: CDR1 SEHNR, CDR2 FQNEAQ (reference sequence). CDR3 length: 16 residues. In nucleotides, the CDR3 is TGTGCCAGCAGCTTAGCGGCTTCCGGGACAGCCTACGAGCAGTACTTC. It translates to CASSLAASGTAYEQYF. Based on the CDR3 plus reference TRBV7-9 and TRBJ2-7, the full variable domain is DTGVSQNPRHKITKRGQNVTFRCDPISEHNRLYWYRQTLGQGPEFLTYFQNEAQLEKSRLLSDRFSAERPKGSFSTLEIQRTEQGDSAMYLCASSLAASGTAYEQYFGPGTRLTVT.

The V and J genes are TRBV5-1 and TRBJ2-5; D might be TRBD2 (5 bases). Trimming removed 4 bases from V and 3 bases from J, with 10 bases in between. The CDR3 contains 13 residues. CDR1 and CDR2 (germline): SGHRS, YFSETQ. The CDR3 DNA is TGCGCCAGCAGCCGGGAACCCAAAGAGACCCAGTACTTC. Amino acids: CASSREPKETQYF.

For the CDR3, the DNA is TGTGCCAGCAGCCAGCCCGGGGGGAGAGCTAACTATGGCTACACCTTC. Residues: CASSQPGGRANYGYTF. This rearrangement joins TRBV7-9 to TRBJ1-2, with D possibly being TRBD1 (5 bases). V was shortened by 5 bases and J by 0 bases, with 16 bases between the two germline ends. This CDR3 has 16 amino acids. The germline gives CDR1 SEHNR, CDR2 FQNEAQ (reference sequence). The full variable domain, completed using reference TRBV7-9 and TRBJ1-2, is DTGVSQNPRHKITKRGQNVTFRCDPISEHNRLYWYRQTLGQGPEFLTYFQNEAQLEKSRLLSDRFSAERPKGSFSTLEIQRTEQGDSAMYLCASSQPGGRANYGYTFGSGTRLTVV.